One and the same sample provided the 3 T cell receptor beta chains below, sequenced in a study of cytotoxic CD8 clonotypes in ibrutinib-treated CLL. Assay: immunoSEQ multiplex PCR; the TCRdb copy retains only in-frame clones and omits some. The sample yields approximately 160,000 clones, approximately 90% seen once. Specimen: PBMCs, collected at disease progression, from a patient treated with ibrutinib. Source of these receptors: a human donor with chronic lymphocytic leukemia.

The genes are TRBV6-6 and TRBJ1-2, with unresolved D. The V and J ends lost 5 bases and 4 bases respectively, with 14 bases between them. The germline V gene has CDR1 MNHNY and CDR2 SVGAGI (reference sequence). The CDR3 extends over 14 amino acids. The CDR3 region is CASSTAARSYGYTF. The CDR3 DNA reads TGTGCCAGCAGTACCGCCGCACGGTCCTATGGCTACACCTTC.

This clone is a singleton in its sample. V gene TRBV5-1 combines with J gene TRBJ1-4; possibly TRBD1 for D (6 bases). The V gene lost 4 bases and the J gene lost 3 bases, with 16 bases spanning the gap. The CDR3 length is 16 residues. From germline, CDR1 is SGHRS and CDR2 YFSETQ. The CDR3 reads CASSRRDTASNEKLFF. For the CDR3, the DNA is TGCGCCAGCAGCCGACGGGACACCGCGTCTAATGAAAAACTGTTTTTT.

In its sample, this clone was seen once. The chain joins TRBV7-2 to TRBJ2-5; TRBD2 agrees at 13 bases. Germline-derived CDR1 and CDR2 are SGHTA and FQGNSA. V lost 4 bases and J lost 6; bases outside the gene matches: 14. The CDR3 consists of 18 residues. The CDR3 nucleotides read TGTGCCAGCAGCTCCTGGACTAGCGGGGGAGCTTGGGTTCAGACCCAGTACTTC. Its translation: CASSSWTSGGAWVQTQYF.